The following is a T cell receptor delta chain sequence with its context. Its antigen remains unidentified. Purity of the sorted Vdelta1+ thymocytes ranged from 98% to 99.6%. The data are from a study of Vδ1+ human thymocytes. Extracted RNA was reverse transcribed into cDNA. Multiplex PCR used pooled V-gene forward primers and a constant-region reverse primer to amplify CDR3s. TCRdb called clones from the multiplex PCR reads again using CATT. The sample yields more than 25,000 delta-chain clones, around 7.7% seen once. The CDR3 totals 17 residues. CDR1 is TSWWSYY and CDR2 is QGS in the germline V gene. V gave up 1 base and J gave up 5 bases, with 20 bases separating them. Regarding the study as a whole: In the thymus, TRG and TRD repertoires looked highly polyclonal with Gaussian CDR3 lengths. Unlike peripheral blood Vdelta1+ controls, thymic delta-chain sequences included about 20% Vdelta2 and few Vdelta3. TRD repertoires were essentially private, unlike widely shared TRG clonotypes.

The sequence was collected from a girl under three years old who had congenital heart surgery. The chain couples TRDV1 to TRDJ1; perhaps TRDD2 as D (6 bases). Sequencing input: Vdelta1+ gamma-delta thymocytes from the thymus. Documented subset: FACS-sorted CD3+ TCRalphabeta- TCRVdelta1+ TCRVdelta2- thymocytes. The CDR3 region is CALGEPSFLRVTDKLIF. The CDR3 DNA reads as TGTGCTCTTGGGGAACCCTCTTTCCTAAGGGTTACTGATAAACTCATCTTT.